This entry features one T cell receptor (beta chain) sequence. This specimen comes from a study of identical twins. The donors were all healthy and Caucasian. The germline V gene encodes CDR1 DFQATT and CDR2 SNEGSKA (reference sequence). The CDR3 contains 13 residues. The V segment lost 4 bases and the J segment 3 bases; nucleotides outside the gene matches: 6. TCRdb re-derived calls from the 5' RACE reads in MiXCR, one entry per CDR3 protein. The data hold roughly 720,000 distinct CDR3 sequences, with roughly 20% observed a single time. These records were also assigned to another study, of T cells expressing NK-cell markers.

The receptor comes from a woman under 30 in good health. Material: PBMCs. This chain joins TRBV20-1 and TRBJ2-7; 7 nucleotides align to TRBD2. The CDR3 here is CSAMAGVSYEQYF. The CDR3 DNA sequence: TGCAGTGCTATGGCGGGAGTAAGCTACGAGCAGTACTTC.